This TCR beta chain was recorded in a study of blood T cell repertoires in COVID-19. Between the trimmed V and J ends, which lost 1 base and 2 bases, there was a span of 7 bases. The CDR3 spans 14 residues. Germline V gene sequence: CDR1 SGHTA, CDR2 FQGNSA. Original analysis: How many nucleated cells were present was estimated from reference gene primer amplification. Using immunoSEQ multiplex PCR, the repertoire was profiled, and TCRdb retains in-frame clones only, with some absent. V and J calls and clone size are copied from that table; D and trimming were computed from the DNA. The repertoire has 300,000 to 400,000 clones, 87% of them found once; the top ten carry around 7.8%.

The sequencing input was peripheral blood. The V gene is TRBV7-2, the J gene TRBJ2-3; unclear D gene. This TCR was recovered from a woman in her forties or fifties who had recovered from COVID-19. CDR3 protein: CASSLEPLTDTQYF. The CDR3 bases are TGTGCCAGCAGCTTAGAGCCACTCACAGATACGCAGTATTTT. The whole variable domain, filled in from reference TRBV7-2 and TRBJ2-3, reads GAGVSQSPSNKVTEKGKDVELRCDPISGHTALYWYRQSLGQGLEFLIYFQGNSAPDKSGLPSDRFSAERTGGSVSTLTIQRTQQEDSAVYLCASSLEPLTDTQYFGPGTRLTVL.